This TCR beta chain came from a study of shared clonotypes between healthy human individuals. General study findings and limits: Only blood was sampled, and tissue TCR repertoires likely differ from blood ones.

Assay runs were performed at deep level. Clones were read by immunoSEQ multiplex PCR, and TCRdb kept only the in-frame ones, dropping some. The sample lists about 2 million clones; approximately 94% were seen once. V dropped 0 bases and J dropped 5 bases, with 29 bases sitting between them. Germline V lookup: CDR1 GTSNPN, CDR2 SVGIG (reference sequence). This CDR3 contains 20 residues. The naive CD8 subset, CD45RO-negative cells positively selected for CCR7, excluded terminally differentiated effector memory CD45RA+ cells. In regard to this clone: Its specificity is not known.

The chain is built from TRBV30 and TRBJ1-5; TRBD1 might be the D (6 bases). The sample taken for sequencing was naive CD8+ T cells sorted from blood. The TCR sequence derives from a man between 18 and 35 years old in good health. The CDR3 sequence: CAWSVWSPGERPGVHQPQHF. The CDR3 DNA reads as TGTGCCTGGAGTGTATGGTCCCCAGGGGAACGCCCGGGAGTCCATCAGCCCCAGCATTTT.